This T cell receptor (beta chain) was found in a study of T cell repertoires in ileal Crohn's disease. The study, taken as a whole, reports: Clonality above 26.8% at surgery always came with endoscopic recurrence.

Generated by immunoSEQ multiplex PCR, the TCRdb table keeps only in-frame clones and is missing some. This sample carries about a thousand clones, roughly 80% of them seen once, and the ten largest clones take over 12%. Worth noting for this clone: Its antigen is as yet unknown.

The TCR originated in an adult with Crohn's disease. The sample comprised ileal tissue.

The CDR3, as DNA: TGTGCCAGCAGTTACGACGGGGTCTGGGGTACGCAGTATTTT. Translating it yields CASSYDGVWGTQYF. This chain uses TRBV6-6 with TRBJ2-3, with a possible D match to TRBD2 (5 bases). CDR3 length: 14 residues. The germline V gene encodes CDR1 MNHNY and CDR2 SVGAGI (reference sequence). V gave up 2 bases and J gave up 8 bases, with 14 bases separating them.